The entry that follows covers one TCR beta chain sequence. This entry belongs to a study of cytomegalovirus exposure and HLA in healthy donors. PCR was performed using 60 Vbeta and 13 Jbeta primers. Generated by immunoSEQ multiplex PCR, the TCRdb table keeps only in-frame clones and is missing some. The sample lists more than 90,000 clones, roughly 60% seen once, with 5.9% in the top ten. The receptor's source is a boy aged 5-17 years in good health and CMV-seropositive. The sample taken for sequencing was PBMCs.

CDR3 amino acids: CASSGWDSRNTEAFF. In nucleotides, the CDR3 is TGTGCCAGCAGTGGGTGGGACTCCAGGAACACTGAAGCTTTCTTT. The J gene is TRBJ1-1, the V gene TRBV2, with a tentative D call TRBD1 (5 bases). The V end lost 4 bases, the J end lost 1 base, and 13 bases lay between the germline ends. CDR1 SNHLY and CDR2 FYNNEI come from the germline V gene. The CDR3 has 15 amino acids.